A single TCR beta chain is shown here with its context. The antigen is undetermined. Sequencing of each sample assayed some 9.2 x 10^4 TCR templates. Only in-frame clones appear in the TCRdb table, and some are missing; sequencing was by immunoSEQ multiplex PCR. Of some 53,000 clones in the sample, around 97% are singletons; the top ten hold around 0.6%. This entry comes from a study of siplizumab effects on memory and regulatory T cells. Study outcomes and limitations: Contribution to the alloresponse seemed major for naive T cells, which also seemed more diverse than memory cells.

The CDR3 spans 16 residues. With 0 bases clipped from V and 7 bases from J, the junction kept 9 bases outside the gene matches. Germline lookup yields CDR1 ENHRY and CDR2 SYGVKD. The genes are TRBV10-3 and TRBJ1-5; 7 bases are shared with TRBD1. The specimen sequenced was naive CD4+ T cells sorted from blood. The TCR was taken from a human donor in good health. The CDR3 DNA reads as TGTGCCATCAGTGAGTCCTCCACAGGGGCGAGGCAGCCCCAGCATTTT. This encodes CAISESSTGARQPQHF.